One sample yielded the 21 T cell receptor beta chains listed below, sequenced in a study of blood T cell repertoires in COVID-19. The assay was immunoSEQ multiplex PCR, and TCRdb's table has in-frame clones only and misses some. The data hold approximately 180,000 clones, with approximately 85% observed a single time. The sequenced sample consisted of peripheral blood. The receptor source for this set is a human donor with active or convalescent COVID-19. The donor label of this sample is uncertain.

The gene calls are TRBV5-1 and TRBJ1-4, with D maybe TRBD1 (5 bases). CDR3 length equals 14 residues. CDR1 SGHRS and CDR2 YFSETQ come from the germline V gene. Trimming removed 3 bases from V and 4 bases from J, with 10 bases in between. CDR3 bases: TGCGCCAGCAGCTACGCGACAGTTAATGAAAAACTGTTTTTT. It specifies CASSYATVNEKLFF.

This chain connects TRBV6-4 to TRBJ2-1; D perhaps matches TRBD1 (6 bases). CDR1 is MRHNA and CDR2 is SNTAGT in the germline V gene. This CDR3 is built from 14 residues. Deletions cut 4 bases from V and 7 bases from J, with 14 bases between. Here the CDR3 DNA reads TGTGCCAGCAGTGTGCAACAGGGTAGGAATGAGCAGTTCTTC. Protein sequence: CASSVQQGRNEQFF.

The chain has TRBV5-1 and TRBJ1-4; D gene unclear. V lost 0 bases and J 0 bases, leaving 12 bases between the germline ends. Germline assignment: CDR1 SGHRS and CDR2 YFSETQ. The length of the CDR3 is 17 residues. The CDR3 DNA sequence: TGCGCCAGCAGCTTGGACCCGACGGGGTCAACTAATGAAAAACTGTTTTTT. Its protein is CASSLDPTGSTNEKLFF.

The rearrangement links TRBV6-1 to TRBJ2-5, with D perhaps TRBD2 (5 bases). This CDR3 has 15 residues. CDR1 and CDR2 from the germline V gene are MNHNS and SASEGT. V was pared by 2 bases and J by 4 bases, with 14 bases between. CDR3 sequence: CASSERLHRGETQYF. In DNA form, the CDR3 reads TGTGCCAGCAGTGAAAGGCTCCACCGGGGAGAGACCCAGTACTTC.

This sequence joins TRBV6-5 and TRBJ1-1; no firm D call. Germline assignment: CDR1 MNHEY and CDR2 SVGAGI. V lost 5 bases, J lost 4 bases, and 11 bases lay in between. The CDR3 is 13 amino acids. CDR3 amino acids: CASSPREPTEAFF. CDR3 in DNA: TGTGCCAGCAGTCCCCGAGAGCCCACTGAAGCTTTCTTT.

The rearrangement joins TRBV10-1 to TRBJ2-7; possible D gene TRBD2, 6 bases. The CDR3 is 14 amino acids. Germline V gives CDR1 WNHNN, CDR2 SYGVQD (reference sequence). The V and J ends lost 3 bases and 5 bases respectively, with 14 bases between them. The CDR3 DNA sequence: TGCGCCAGCAGTGATGCGGGACCTATGGACGAGCAGTACTTC. Amino acid sequence: CASSDAGPMDEQYF.

In nucleotides, the CDR3 is TGTGCCAGCAGCTTGGTTGTCGTGGTCACGGGCAGCGGGAGTATGGATACGCAGTATTTT. Residues: CASSLVVVVTGSGSMDTQYF. V usage is TRBV5-5 and J usage is TRBJ2-3; 8 bases fit TRBD2. V lost 0 bases and J lost 6; bases outside the gene matches: 21. Germline V gene lookup returns CDR1 SGHKS and CDR2 YYEKEE (reference sequence). The CDR3 covers 20 residues. Together with reference TRBV5-5 and TRBJ2-3, the CDR3 gives the full variable domain: DAGVTQSPTHLIKTRGQQVTLRCSPISGHKSVSWYQQVLGQGPQFIFQYYEKEERGRGNFPDRFSARQFPNYSSELNVNALLLGDSALYLCASSLVVVVTGSGSMDTQYFGPGTRLTVL.

This sequence joins TRBV9 and TRBJ2-2; the D gene is possibly TRBD2 (6 bases). In germline, CDR1 is SGDLS, CDR2 YYNGEE. V lost 4 bases and J lost 3, with 13 bases in between. CDR3 size: 15 residues. CDR3 nucleotides: TGTGCCAGCAGCTCAGGGAGGTCAGACACCGGGGAGCTGTTTTTT. Protein product: CASSSGRSDTGELFF.

The rearrangement joins TRBV4-1 to TRBJ2-3, with 8 bases identical to TRBD2. Germline-derived CDR1 and CDR2 are MGHRA and YSYEKL. V lost 1 base and J lost 1; bases outside the gene matches: 7. The length of the CDR3 is 17 residues. The CDR3 coding sequence is TGCGCCAGCAGCCAAGCCCCGGGGGGGACCGGCACAGATACGCAGTATTTT. Translated: CASSQAPGGTGTDTQYF.

V gene TRBV3-1 (or the pseudogene TRBV3-2) combines with J gene TRBJ2-2, with 9 nucleotides matching TRBD2. Germline values: CDR1 LGHDT, CDR2 YNNKEL (reference sequence). J gave up 0 bases and V 2 bases, and 1 base lay outside the gene matches. CDR3 length: 16 residues. The CDR3 DNA follows: TGTGCCAGCAGCCAAATAGCGGGAGCGAACACCGGGGAGCTGTTTTTT. This translates into CASSQIAGANTGELFF.

The rearrangement uses TRBV9 and TRBJ2-7, with D tentatively TRBD1 (6 bases). Germline CDR1 and CDR2: SGDLS and YYNGEE. CDR3 size: 12 residues. Trimming removed 4 bases at V and 3 bases at J, with 8 bases between. Here the CDR3 DNA reads TGTGCCAGCAGCCGGGACATCTACGAGCAGTACTTC. Amino acid sequence: CASSRDIYEQYF.

V and J are TRBV19 and TRBJ2-7, with TRBD1 as a possible D gene (5 bases). V lost 3 bases and J lost 3, with 12 bases in between. The germline gives CDR1 LNHDA, CDR2 SQIVND (reference sequence). This CDR3 comprises 14 residues. CDR3 sequence reads: CASSMGREGYEQYF. DNA of the CDR3: TGTGCCAGTAGTATGGGCAGGGAAGGCTACGAGCAGTACTTC. The full variable domain, with the rest looked up from reference TRBV19 and TRBJ2-7, is DGGITQSPKYLFRKEGQNVTLSCEQNLNHDAMYWYRQDPGQGLRLIYYSQIVNDFQKGDIAEGYSVSREKKESFPLTVTSAQKNPTAFYLCASSMGREGYEQYFGPGTRLTVT.

V gene TRBV7-9 combines with J gene TRBJ2-7, with TRBD1 as a possible D gene (6 bases). CDR3 length equals 13 residues. CDR1 is SEHNR, CDR2 FQNEAQ, per germline (reference sequence). The V and J ends lost 1 base and 3 bases respectively, with 7 bases between them. As DNA, the CDR3 is TGTGCCAGCAGCTTAGAAGGGGGCTACGAGCAGTACTTC. This gives the protein CASSLEGGYEQYF.

The V call is TRBV18, the J call TRBJ1-2; D gene ambiguous. The V gene lost 2 bases and the J gene lost 4 bases, with 11 bases spanning the gap. Looked up from germline, CDR1 is KGHSH and CDR2 is LQKENI. There are 14 residues in the CDR3. The CDR3: CASSPKAGGYGYTF. In DNA, the CDR3 is TGTGCCAGCTCACCAAAGGCCGGAGGCTATGGCTACACCTTC.

The gene calls are TRBV25-1 and TRBJ2-2; 7 positions agree with TRBD1. CDR3 length: 15 amino acids. Unmatched junction bases numbered 8, after V lost 6 bases and J lost 4 bases. The germline V gene has CDR1 MGHDK and CDR2 SYGVNS. The CDR3 reads CASRPPGGSTGELFF. For the CDR3, the DNA is TGTGCCAGCAGACCCCCAGGGGGATCCACCGGGGAGCTGTTTTTT. Together with reference TRBV25-1 and TRBJ2-2, the CDR3 gives the full variable domain: EADIYQTPRYLVIGTGKKITLECSQTMGHDKMYWYQQDPGMELHLIHYSYGVNSTEKGDLSSESTVSRIRTEHFPLTLESARPSHTSQYLCASRPPGGSTGELFFGEGSRLTVL.

The rearrangement joins TRBV18 to TRBJ2-1, with TRBD1 identical over 7 bases. J lost 5 bases, V lost 3 bases, and 1 base had no gene match. CDR3 size: 13 residues. Germline V gives CDR1 KGHSH, CDR2 LQKENI. DNA for the CDR3: TGTGCCAGCTCACCGGGACAGAACAATGAGCAGTTCTTC. It specifies CASSPGQNNEQFF.

This clone was observed at least ten times. The chain carries TRBV5-1 and TRBJ2-7, with 8 bases identical to TRBD2. V was pared by 4 bases and J by 6 bases, with 12 bases of the junction left unmatched. CDR3 length equals 15 residues. Looked up from germline, CDR1 is SGHRS and CDR2 is YFSETQ. CDR3 in DNA: TGCGCCAGCAGCCGGACTAGCCCGAACGCCCTCGAGCAGTACTTC. Translated: CASSRTSPNALEQYF.

V usage is TRBV7-2 and J usage is TRBJ2-1; tentative D call: TRBD2 (6 bases). Deletions cut 4 bases from V and 5 bases from J, with 15 bases between. CDR1 and CDR2 (germline): SGHTA, FQGNSA. The CDR3 has 15 residues. CDR3 sequence reads: CASSWMWGVDNEQFF. The CDR3 DNA follows: TGTGCCAGCAGCTGGATGTGGGGGGTGGACAATGAGCAGTTCTTC.

This chain's CDR3 is CASSPQGPFWGRWTDTQYF. The CDR3 nucleotides are TGTGCCAGCAGCCCCCAGGGACCATTCTGGGGGCGGTGGACAGATACGCAGTATTTT. The chain is built from TRBV7-7 and TRBJ2-3; D is possibly TRBD1 (6 bases). V was cut by 5 bases and J by 3 bases, with 27 bases left in between. The CDR3 is made up of 19 amino acids. CDR1 is SSHAT and CDR2 is FNYEAQ in the germline V gene (reference sequence).

The genes are TRBV28 and TRBJ2-2; 9 bases match TRBD1. The CDR3 has 16 amino acids. Germline V gene data show CDR1 as MDHEN and CDR2 as SYDVKM. The trim removed 6 bases at V and 2 bases at J, leaving 7 bases unmatched. The CDR3 is CASRRTTGGNTGELFF. The CDR3 nucleotides read TGTGCCAGCAGACGAACCACAGGGGGCAACACCGGGGAGCTGTTTTTT.

The V gene is TRBV7-9, the J gene TRBJ1-2; 7 bases line up with TRBD1. Germline V lookup: CDR1 SEHNR, CDR2 FQNEAQ (reference sequence). Trimming took 4 bases from V and 5 from J; bases not matched to a gene: 16. This CDR3 contains 17 residues. In nucleotides, the CDR3 is TGTGCCAGCAGCTCCCTGAACACACAGGGGTTCCCTTATGGCTACACCTTC. This encodes CASSSLNTQGFPYGYTF.